Reported below is one T cell receptor (beta chain). Libraries were prepared by immunoSEQ multiplex PCR; TCRdb keeps only in-frame clonotypes and omits some of them. The table records about 32,000 clones, roughly nine tenths of them present only once. The data derive from a study of PD-1 and CTLA-4 blockade in melanoma. Per germline, CDR1 LGHDT and CDR2 YNNKEL (reference sequence). The V end was cut by 0 bases, the J end by 4 bases, with 12 bases between. The CDR3 sequence is 15 residues long. The chain links TRBV3-1 (or the pseudogene TRBV3-2) to TRBJ2-5; the D is unclear. Sequences were derived from CD8+ T cells from peripheral blood, sampled from a patient given anti-PD-1 treatment. The clonotype was recovered from a human donor with melanoma. The CDR3 loop reads CASSQEPSFRETQYF. The CDR3 DNA is TGTGCCAGCAGCCAAGAGCCCAGCTTTCGAGAGACCCAGTACTTC.